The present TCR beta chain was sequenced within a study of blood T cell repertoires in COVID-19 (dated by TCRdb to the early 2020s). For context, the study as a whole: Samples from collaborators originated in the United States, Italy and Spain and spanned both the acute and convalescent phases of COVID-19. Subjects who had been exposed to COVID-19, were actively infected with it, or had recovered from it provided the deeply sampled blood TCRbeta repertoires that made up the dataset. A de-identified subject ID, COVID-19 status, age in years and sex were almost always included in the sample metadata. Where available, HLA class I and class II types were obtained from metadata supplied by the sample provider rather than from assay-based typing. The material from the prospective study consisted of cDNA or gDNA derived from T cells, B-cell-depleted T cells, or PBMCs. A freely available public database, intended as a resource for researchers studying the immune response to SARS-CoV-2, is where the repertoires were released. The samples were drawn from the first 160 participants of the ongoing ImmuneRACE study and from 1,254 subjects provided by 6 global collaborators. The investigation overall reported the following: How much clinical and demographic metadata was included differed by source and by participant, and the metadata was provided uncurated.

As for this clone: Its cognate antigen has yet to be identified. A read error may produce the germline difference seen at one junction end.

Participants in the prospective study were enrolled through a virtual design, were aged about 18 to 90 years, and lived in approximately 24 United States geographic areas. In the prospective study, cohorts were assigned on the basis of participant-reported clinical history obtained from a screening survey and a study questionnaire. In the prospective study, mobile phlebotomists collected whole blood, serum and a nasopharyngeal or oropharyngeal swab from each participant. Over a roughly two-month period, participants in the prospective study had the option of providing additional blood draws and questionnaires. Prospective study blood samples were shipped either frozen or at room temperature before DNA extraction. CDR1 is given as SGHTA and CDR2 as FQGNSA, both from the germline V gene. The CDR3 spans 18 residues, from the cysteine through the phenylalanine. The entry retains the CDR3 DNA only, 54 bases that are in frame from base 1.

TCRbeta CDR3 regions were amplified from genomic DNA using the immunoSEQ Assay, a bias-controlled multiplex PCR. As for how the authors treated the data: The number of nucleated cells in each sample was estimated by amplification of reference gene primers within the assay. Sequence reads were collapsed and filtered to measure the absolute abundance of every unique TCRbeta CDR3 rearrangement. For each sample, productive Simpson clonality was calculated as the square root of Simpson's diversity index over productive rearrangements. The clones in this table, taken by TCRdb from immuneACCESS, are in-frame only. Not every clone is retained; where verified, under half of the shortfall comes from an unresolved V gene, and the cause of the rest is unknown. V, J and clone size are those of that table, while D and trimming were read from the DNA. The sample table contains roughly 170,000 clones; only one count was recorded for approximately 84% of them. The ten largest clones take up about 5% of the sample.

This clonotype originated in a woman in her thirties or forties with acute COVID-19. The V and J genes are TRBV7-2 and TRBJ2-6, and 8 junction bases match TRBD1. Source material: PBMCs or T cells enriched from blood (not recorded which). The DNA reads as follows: TGTGCCAGCAGCCTAGCCGGGACAGGAAACTCTGGGGCCAACGTCCTGACTTTC. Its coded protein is CASSLAGTGNSGANVLTF.